These 32 T cell receptor beta chains were sequenced from one sample in a study of control samples from healthy donors and cancer patients. The protocol was immunoSEQ multiplex PCR, while the TCRdb copy is restricted to in-frame clones and leaves out a portion. This table holds roughly 120,000 clones, roughly 92% found once. Sample: blood. These receptors came from a man between 25 and 39 years old in good health.

V is TRBV11-2 and J is TRBJ1-2, with a possible D match to TRBD1 (5 bases). The V and J ends lost 2 bases and 2 bases respectively, with 15 bases between them. CDR3 size: 16 residues. Germline values: CDR1 SGHAT, CDR2 FQNNGV. CDR3 amino acids: CASSLLGVDSNYGYTF. In nucleotides, the CDR3 is TGTGCCAGCAGCTTATTGGGGGTAGATTCGAACTATGGCTACACCTTC.

V gene TRBV24-1 combines with J gene TRBJ1-5, with D possibly matching TRBD1 (5 bases). The germline V gene encodes CDR1 KGHDR and CDR2 SFDVKD. The germline V and J ends were trimmed by 7 bases and 3 bases, with 12 bases remaining between them. This CDR3 is built from 14 residues. In DNA, the CDR3 is TGTGCCACCAGCGCCGACAGAGACAATCAGCCCCAGCATTTT. Its protein product is CATSADRDNQPQHF.

The chain has TRBV7-9 and TRBJ1-2; D not certain. Trimming shortened V by 2 bases and J by 3 bases, and 4 bases separated the two germline ends. The CDR3 sequence is 12 residues long. Per germline, CDR1 SEHNR and CDR2 FQNEAQ (reference sequence). The CDR3 is CASSLSDYGYTF. The CDR3 nucleotides read TGTGCCAGCAGCTTAAGTGACTATGGCTACACCTTC.

This clone occurred once. The genes are TRBV7-8 and TRBJ1-1; a possible D gene is TRBD1 (5 bases). The CDR3 has 16 residues. Between the trimmed V and J ends, which lost 5 bases and 1 base, there was a span of 17 bases. The germline V gene has CDR1 SGHVS and CDR2 FQNEAQ. The CDR3 here is CASSHLTGGGNTEAFF. The CDR3 nucleotides read TGTGCCAGCAGCCACTTGACGGGCGGGGGGAACACTGAAGCTTTCTTT.

This chain joins TRBV14 and TRBJ2-2; 7 bases match TRBD1. Germline trimming cut 5 bases from V and 3 bases from J; bases unmatched to any gene: 3. CDR3 size: 14 residues. Germline V gene sequence: CDR1 SGHDN, CDR2 FVKESK. The CDR3 loop is CASSSGQYTGELFF. CDR3 bases: TGTGCCAGCAGCTCGGGACAGTACACCGGGGAGCTGTTTTTT.

CDR3 residues: CSASNAGEYGEAFF. The DNA of the CDR3 is TGCAGTGCTAGTAACGCAGGGGAATATGGTGAAGCTTTCTTT. The V call is TRBV20-1, the J call TRBJ1-1; perhaps TRBD1 as D (6 bases). The CDR3 spans 14 residues. The V end lost 3 bases, the J end lost 7 bases, and 18 bases lay between the germline ends. The germline V gene encodes CDR1 DFQATT and CDR2 SNEGSKA (reference sequence).

V gene TRBV7-3 combines with J gene TRBJ2-1; D unclear. The germline V and J ends were trimmed by 1 base and 5 bases, with 15 bases remaining between them. The germline V gene encodes CDR1 SGHTA and CDR2 FQGTGA. The length of the CDR3 is 16 residues. The CDR3 sequence: CASSLIGQVSHNEQFF. The CDR3 DNA reads as TGTGCCAGCAGCTTAATCGGTCAGGTTTCCCACAATGAGCAGTTCTTC.

The table lists this clone with a count of one. The CDR3 coding sequence is TGTGCCAGCAGCGTCCCGGGACAGGGTTTGGCGACTGAAGCTTTCTTT. This translates into CASSVPGQGLATEAFF. V and J are TRBV9 and TRBJ1-1; 9 bases line up with TRBD1. CDR1 and CDR2 (germline): SGDLS, YYNGEE. The J segment lost 5 bases and the V segment lost 2 bases, leaving 10 bases of the junction unmatched. The CDR3 loop spans 16 amino acids.

V is TRBV18 and J is TRBJ1-2; unclear D gene. This CDR3 has 12 amino acids. The germline gives CDR1 KGHSH, CDR2 LQKENI. The ends were cut back, 3 bases at V and 7 bases at J, with 9 bases in the middle. The CDR3 region is CASSPLDGGYTF. As DNA, the CDR3 is TGTGCCAGCTCACCCCTCGACGGTGGCTACACCTTC. Together with reference TRBV18 and TRBJ1-2, the CDR3 gives the full variable domain: NAGVMQNPRHLVRRRGQEARLRCSPMKGHSHVYWYRQLPEEGLKFMVYLQKENIIDESGMPKERFSAEFPKEGPSILRIQQVVRGDSAAYFCASSPLDGGYTFGSGTRLTVV.

The chain employs TRBV2 and TRBJ2-5; 7 nucleotides line up with TRBD2. Germline CDR1 SNHLY, CDR2 FYNNEI. The CDR3 consists of 13 residues. With V trimmed by 4 bases and J by 5 bases, 4 bases remained unmatched. CDR3 nucleotides: TGTGCCAGCAGTGGGTCCGGGGGGGAGACCCAGTACTTC. Protein product: CASSGSGGETQYF.

The V call is TRBV3-1 (or the pseudogene TRBV3-2), the J call TRBJ1-3; D not resolved. The V end was cut by 4 bases, the J end by 6 bases, with 19 bases between. Germline CDR1 is LGHDT and CDR2 is YNNKEL (reference sequence). The CDR3 consists of 16 residues. The CDR3 DNA follows: TGTGCCAGCAGCCGGACTAAACCTGGCCGGGCAAACACCATATATTTT. This translates into CASSRTKPGRANTIYF.

This clone was seen only once. The V and J genes are TRBV24-1 and TRBJ2-6, with D hard to call. The germline CDR1 and CDR2 sequences are KGHDR and SFDVKD. The V end lost 3 bases, the J end lost 3 bases, and 8 bases lay between the germline ends. This CDR3 is built from 15 residues. The CDR3 loop reads CATSDRVGGANVLTF. For the CDR3, the DNA is TGTGCCACCAGTGATCGGGTAGGTGGGGCCAACGTCCTGACTTTC.

The chain joins TRBV6-4 to TRBJ1-6; possible D gene TRBD1, 5 bases. The CDR3 sequence is 15 residues long. V gave up 3 bases and J gave up 10 bases, with 16 bases separating them. Germline V CDR1 and CDR2: MRHNA, SNTAGT. The CDR3 is CASSESYRGNSPLHF. CDR3 in DNA: TGTGCCAGCAGTGAGTCTTACCGGGGGAACTCACCCCTCCACTTT.

The table lists this clone with a few counts. The sample has other DNA sequences that encode this CDR3 too. This chain uses TRBV3-1 (or the pseudogene TRBV3-2) with TRBJ1-6; D is undetermined. The CDR3 has 13 residues. Germline assignment: CDR1 LGHDT and CDR2 YNNKEL (reference sequence). Trimming left V 1 base short and J 6 bases short, with 4 bases between. In nucleotides, the CDR3 is TGTGCCAGCAGCCAAGGCCGTAATTCACCCCTCCACTTT. Protein product: CASSQGRNSPLHF.

This rearrangement joins TRBV24-1 to TRBJ1-1; no firm D call. Germline values: CDR1 KGHDR, CDR2 SFDVKD. The CDR3 contains 15 residues. Deletions cut 5 bases from V and 3 bases from J, with 15 bases between. CDR3: CATSGGWGRDTEAFF. CDR3 nucleotides: TGTGCCACCAGTGGAGGTTGGGGTAGAGACACTGAAGCTTTCTTT.

This chain uses TRBV18 with TRBJ1-4; D is unclear. The CDR3 has 12 residues. Germline CDR1 and CDR2: KGHSH and LQKENI. V gave up 4 bases and J gave up 7 bases, with 7 bases separating them. This chain's CDR3 is CASSLKGEKLFF. The DNA for the CDR3 is TGTGCCAGCTCACTAAAGGGTGAAAAACTGTTTTTT.

This chain uses TRBV7-9 with TRBJ1-2; possibly TRBD1 for D (6 bases). Per germline, CDR1 SEHNR and CDR2 FQNEAQ (reference sequence). This CDR3 has 14 amino acids. The V end was cut by 4 bases, the J end by 4 bases, with 13 bases between. The CDR3 loop is CASSSTGKGYGYTF. The CDR3 region has the DNA TGTGCCAGCAGCTCGACAGGAAAGGGCTATGGCTACACCTTC.

The V gene is TRBV7-6, the J gene TRBJ1-4; D gene uncertain. From germline, CDR1 is SGHVS and CDR2 FNYEAQ. The CDR3 is 13 residues long. Trimming removed 5 bases from V and 8 bases from J, with 12 bases in between. DNA of the CDR3: TGTGCCAGCAGCCCTATGGGGTACGAAAAACTGTTTTTT. Its translation is CASSPMGYEKLFF.

The rearrangement joins TRBV7-3 to TRBJ2-2; D perhaps matches TRBD2 (6 bases). Germline-derived CDR1 and CDR2 are SGHTA and FQGTGA. Between the trimmed V and J ends, which lost 0 bases and 6 bases, there was a span of 11 bases. This CDR3 contains 15 residues. In nucleotides, the CDR3 is TGTGCCAGCAGCTTAACGGGGCCGGGGGCCGGGGAGCTGTTTTTT. Residues: CASSLTGPGAGELFF.

V is TRBV29-1 and J is TRBJ1-1; D uncertain. Germline CDR1 reads SQVTM; CDR2 reads ANQGSEA. This CDR3 contains 11 residues. Trimming removed 3 bases from V and 1 base from J, with 3 bases in between. The CDR3 spells CSVDRNTEAFF. CDR3 nucleotides: TGCAGCGTTGACAGGAACACTGAAGCTTTCTTT.

The chain recombines TRBV19 with TRBJ2-3; 9 bases align to TRBD2. J lost 6 bases, V lost 8 bases, and 9 bases had no gene match. Germline V gene sequence: CDR1 LNHDA, CDR2 SQIVND (reference sequence). CDR3 length: 14 amino acids. CDR3 amino acids: CASCNGGGADTQYF. The CDR3 nucleotides are TGTGCCAGTTGTAACGGCGGGGGGGCGGATACGCAGTATTTT.

This sequence joins TRBV27 and TRBJ2-3, with a tentative D call TRBD1 (5 bases). The CDR3 contains 15 residues. Trimming removed 7 bases from V and 2 bases from J, with 16 bases in between. Germline V gives CDR1 MNHEY, CDR2 SMNVEV (reference sequence). The CDR3 DNA reads TGTGCCAGCAATCCTTCAGGGATTCTCACAGATACGCAGTATTTT. Protein sequence: CASNPSGILTDTQYF.

This clone was detected once. The chain links TRBV6-4 to TRBJ1-5, with a weak D call TRBD1 (6 bases). Germline CDR1 MRHNA, CDR2 SNTAGT. The CDR3 spans 13 residues. Between the trimmed V and J ends, which lost 8 bases and 6 bases, there was a span of 14 bases. The CDR3 DNA reads as TGTGCCAGCCTCGGGAAGGGGGGTCAGCCCCAGCATTTT. It yields the protein CASLGKGGQPQHF.

This chain joins TRBV6-5 and TRBJ1-5; the D gene is possibly TRBD1 (5 bases). This CDR3 spans 12 amino acids. V lost 8 bases to trimming and J lost 4 bases, with 9 bases between them. Germline-derived CDR1 and CDR2 are MNHEY and SVGAGI. The CDR3 loop reads CASGPGNQPQHF. The CDR3 bases are TGTGCCAGCGGACCAGGGAATCAGCCCCAGCATTTT.

This chain uses TRBV5-4 with TRBJ2-2; D is ambiguous. The ends were cut back, 10 bases at V and 1 base at J, with 8 bases in the middle. CDR1 is SGHNT, CDR2 YYREEE, per germline (reference sequence). The CDR3 is 12 residues long. For the CDR3, the DNA is TGTGCCGCAAGCTTGAACACCGGGGAGCTGTTTTTT. Translation: CAASLNTGELFF.

The rearrangement uses TRBV28 and TRBJ1-2; 9 bases map to TRBD1. Germline CDR1 MDHEN, CDR2 SYDVKM. Germline trimming cut 6 bases from V and 4 bases from J; bases unmatched to any gene: 6. This CDR3 comprises 14 residues. The CDR3 sequence: CASRGTGWVYGYTF. The CDR3 DNA reads TGTGCCAGCAGAGGGACAGGGTGGGTCTATGGCTACACCTTC.

The chain couples TRBV2 to TRBJ2-3; tentatively, D is TRBD1 (6 bases). The CDR3 consists of 14 residues. The germline CDR1 and CDR2 sequences are SNHLY and FYNNEI. Trimming cost V 2 bases and J 4 bases, with 10 bases left between them. The CDR3 protein is CASSENNRADTQYF. The CDR3 region has the DNA TGTGCCAGCAGTGAAAATAACAGGGCAGATACGCAGTATTTT.

The J gene is TRBJ1-5, the V gene TRBV19; unclear D gene. The CDR3 length is 17 residues. V was cut by 0 bases and J by 3 bases, with 15 bases left in between. Germline CDR1 reads LNHDA; CDR2 reads SQIVND (reference sequence). CDR3 loop: CASSIDLEGFINQPQHF. CDR3 nucleotide sequence: TGTGCCAGTAGTATAGATCTTGAGGGATTTATCAATCAGCCCCAGCATTTT.

V is TRBV9 and J is TRBJ2-7; D assignment may be TRBD1 or TRBD2 (7 bases each). Deletions cut 3 bases from V and 2 bases from J, with 18 bases between. The CDR3 contains 16 residues. The V gene's germline CDR1 is SGDLS and CDR2 YYNGEE. The CDR3 bases are TGTGCCAGCAGCGCAGGGGGGGTCAACTGTACCTACGAGCAGTACGTC. It translates to CASSAGGVNCTYEQYV.

The rearrangement links TRBV9 to TRBJ1-4; D is possibly TRBD1 (5 bases). V was trimmed by 5 bases and J by 4 bases, leaving 12 bases between them. There are 14 residues in the CDR3. In germline, CDR1 is SGDLS, CDR2 YYNGEE. CDR3 amino acids: CASRGTADNEKLFF. Here the CDR3 DNA reads TGTGCCAGCAGAGGGACGGCTGATAATGAAAAACTGTTTTTT.

The CDR3 DNA is TGTGCCAGCAGCCACGGGATATCGACTGAAGCTTTCTTT. It is translated as CASSHGISTEAFF. The chain recombines TRBV6-6 with TRBJ1-1; D gene uncertain. The germline V and J ends were trimmed by 6 bases and 5 bases, with 13 bases remaining between them. The germline V gene encodes CDR1 MNHNY and CDR2 SVGAGI (reference sequence). The CDR3 is made up of 13 amino acids.

The gene calls are TRBV27 and TRBJ1-6; TRBD1 is a possible D gene (5 bases). This CDR3 has 14 amino acids. The V gene lost 4 bases and the J gene lost 8 bases, with 12 bases spanning the gap. Germline CDR1 is MNHEY and CDR2 is SMNVEV (reference sequence). CDR3 sequence: CASSSGRRDSPLHF. As DNA, the CDR3 is TGTGCCAGCAGTTCGGGACGGAGAGATTCACCCCTCCACTTT.